This TCR beta chain was sequenced during a study of CD8 T cells in ankylosing spondylitis (dated by TCRdb to 2016 to 2017). At the level of the whole study: To find TCR variants linked to disease, the study profiled T cell receptor beta repertoires in ankylosing spondylitis patients and healthy donors. The whole study cohort included some 100 healthy donors and about two dozen ankylosing spondylitis patients. Peripheral blood was sampled, and synovial fluid was also collected from ankylosing spondylitis patients. Overall study results and their limits: According to the report, matched synovial fluid samples from ankylosing spondylitis patients were significantly enriched for the disease-linked clones. Blood from ankylosing spondylitis patients appeared to be characterized by a TCR beta motif made up of seven or eight highly homologous amino acid variants. A CD8+ phenotype was shown by the disease-linked clones, which were found at relatively low frequencies in peripheral blood. Some motif variants were previously reported in synovial fluid and blood of reactive arthritis patients, suggesting common disease-initiation mechanisms.

The CDR3, from cysteine to phenylalanine, totals 15 residues. Kept here is only the CDR3 DNA, which spans 45 bases and is read in frame from base 1. V was cut back by 2 bases and J by 5 bases, leaving a gap of 15 bases between them. From the germline V gene, CDR1 is MNHEY and CDR2 is SVGAGI. Sequenced using an Illumina HiSeq 2500. Quantitative 5'-RACE with molecular barcodes was the method used to prepare the TCR beta libraries. Per the authors' processing: To identify disease-linked TCR variants, a new computational method was used, one built on a probabilistic model of VDJ rearrangement. TCRdb reanalyzed the raw reads on its own, using fastp at Q25 for trimming and MiXCR for clone calling, and kept in-frame beta chains. Each entry merges the rows of one CDR3 protein and shows their most common DNA and genes. The V and J calls and clone size are TCRdb's, not the authors'. The sample table contains 180,000 or so distinct CDR3 sequences; only one count was recorded for roughly 10% of them. Of the sample, 25% to 30% is held by the ten largest clones.

Concerning this clonotype: It has no known antigen specificity. No much larger clone exists at a distance of one base, and base qualities are not known.

The material sequenced was blood, either unsorted or a sorted T cell fraction (not recorded which). The chain is encoded by TRBV6-5 joined to TRBJ2-5, and TRBD2 may be the D gene, going by 5 matching bases. The receptor was isolated from a male donor with ankylosing spondylitis or in good health (not recorded which). The nucleotides read TGTGCCAGCAGTTACCGAAGTACTAGGTTTGAGACCCAGTACTTC. This is translated as CASSYRSTRFETQYF.